These T cell receptor beta chains were read from a single sample in a study of T cell repertoires in cytomegalovirus infection. TCRdb called the reads again in MiXCR, with one record for every CDR3 protein. The repertoire includes some 900,000 distinct CDR3 sequences, around a third of them detected once, and around an eighth sits in the top ten. Antigens of these TCRs are unknown. The source material was cultured CD8+ T cells from PBMCs, sampled from culture after CMV antigen stimulation. The receptors shown here come from a human donor in good health (CMV status not recorded). Some clones in this sample may be carry-over from other donors' samples. The CDR3 runs from the conserved cysteine through the conserved F or W. D genes are given only for firm matches. The size field is filled for only some rows; it gives once, few, many or a size class.

v_gene,j_gene,d_gene,abundance,CDR3nt,CDR3aa
TRBV7-9,TRBJ1-3,-,few,TGTGCCAGCAGCTTGGGAGTGGGGGCCATTGGAAACACCATATATTTT,CASSLGVGAIGNTIYF
TRBV9,TRBJ1-2,-,many,TGTGCCAGCAGCGTAGATCTGGGGGCCCATGATTACTCTAACTATGGCTACACCTTC,CASSVDLGAHDYSNYGYTF
TRBV12-3/TRBV12-4,TRBJ1-5,-,-,TGTGCCAGCAGTTTAAGCACAGGGTTCAATCAGCCCCAGCATTTT,CASSLSTGFNQPQHF
TRBV12-3/TRBV12-4,TRBJ2-7,-,many,TGTGCCAGCAGTTCCCTATGGGGCCCGAGCTCCTACGAGCAGTACTTC,CASSSLWGPSSYEQYF
TRBV5-5,TRBJ1-5,-,few,TGTGCCAGCAGCTTGGATTCGGCCAGGGATCAGCCCCAGCATTTT,CASSLDSARDQPQHF
TRBV10-3,TRBJ2-2,-,-,TGTGCCATCATGATGGTTCACGGGGAGCTGTTTTTT,CAIMMVHGELFF
TRBV12-3/TRBV12-4,TRBJ1-5,-,few,TGTGCCAGCAGCAGAACCGACGTAGCCTGGCCCAATCAGCCCCAGCATTTT,CASSRTDVAWPNQPQHF
TRBV6-5,TRBJ1-3,-,-,TGTGCCAGCAGTTACATGGAGTCTGGAAACACCATATATTTT,CASSYMESGNTIYF
TRBV15,TRBJ1-2,-,-,TGTGCCACCAGCAGACTACCTCCAGGGATCAATAGGGATGGCTACACCTTC,CATSRLPPGINRDGYTF
TRBV27,TRBJ1-1,TRBD1,once,TGTGCCAGCAGCCCTGACACAGGGGATAACACTGAAGCTTTCTTT,CASSPDTGDNTEAFF
TRBV4-3,TRBJ1-1,-,-,TGCGCCAGCAGCCAAGATCGGAGGGGCTCGAACACTGAAGCTTTCTTT,CASSQDRRGSNTEAFF
TRBV6-1,TRBJ2-7,TRBD1,-,TGTGCCAGCAGTGAAGAGGGACAGGGGGCCACCTACGAGCAGTACTTC,CASSEEGQGATYEQYF
TRBV6-1,TRBJ2-7,-,many,TGTGCCAGCCGCCTTGGGGGAACAGGCGCTTACGAGCAGTACTTC,CASRLGGTGAYEQYF
TRBV29-1,TRBJ2-7,-,few,TGCAGCGCCGAGACAGGCCTCTCCTACGAGCAGTACTTC,CSAETGLSYEQYF
TRBV7-9,TRBJ1-1,TRBD1,-,TGTGCCAGCAGACCCCGGGACAGGGGGGACACTGAAGCTTTCTTT,CASRPRDRGDTEAFF
TRBV20-1,TRBJ2-1,TRBD1,many,TGCAGTGCTAGGGCCCCCGGGACAGGGTCCTACAATGAGCAGTTCTTC,CSARAPGTGSYNEQFF
TRBV6-1,TRBJ1-1,-,-,TGTGCCAGCAGTGAACGAAGGGGCTGGGACACTGAAGCTTTCTTT,CASSERRGWDTEAFF
TRBV28,TRBJ2-2,-,few,TGTGCCAGCAGAAGTAGGGGCCTGGGCACCGGGGAGCTGTTTTTT,CASRSRGLGTGELFF
TRBV7-6,TRBJ1-5,-,few,TGTGCCAGCAGCTTAGATACGGAAATCAATCAGCCCCAGCATTTT,CASSLDTEINQPQHF
TRBV9,TRBJ2-2,-,-,TGTGCCAGCAGCGTAGAGACCCGGACCGGGGAGCTGTTTTTT,CASSVETRTGELFF
TRBV7-9,TRBJ2-4,TRBD2,-,TGTGCCAGCAGCCCCCGACTAGCTGAAAACATTCAGTACTTC,CASSPRLAENIQYF
TRBV12-5,TRBJ2-4,TRBD1,-,TGTGCTAGTGGTTTCGTACTCCCGGGACAGGGAGGGATAGCCAAAAACATTCAGTACTTC,CASGFVLPGQGGIAKNIQYF
TRBV4-1,TRBJ2-7,TRBD1,-,TGCGCCAGCAGCCACGAGGCCGGGACAGGGGAATACGAGCAGTACTTC,CASSHEAGTGEYEQYF
TRBV7-8,TRBJ2-1,-,many,TGTGCCAGCAGTCTCCGACCCCTCGGAGCCCACAATGAGCAGTTCTTC,CASSLRPLGAHNEQFF
TRBV6-8,TRBJ2-1,TRBD2,-,TGTGCCAACAGTTACTCCGCGGGACTAGTGTTGGGCTACAATGAGCAGTTCTTC,CANSYSAGLVLGYNEQFF
TRBV24-1,TRBJ2-3,-,-,TGTGCCACCAGTGATGGGGGACGTCAAAGCACAGATACGCAGTATTTT,CATSDGGRQSTDTQYF
TRBV6-5,TRBJ2-1,-,-,TGTGCCAGCAGTTATCTGGTAGCGGCAACCTACAATGAGCAGTTCTTC,CASSYLVAATYNEQFF
TRBV5-5,TRBJ2-1,-,-,TGTGCCAGCACCAAGGGGGGGTGGAGTGAGCAGTTCTTC,CASTKGGWSEQFF
TRBV7-2,TRBJ2-1,-,many,TGTGCCAGCAGTTTTAGACTGGGCTCGGGTGATGAGCAGTTCTTC,CASSFRLGSGDEQFF
TRBV28,TRBJ2-5,-,-,TGTGCCAGCTGTTTCCCCCTCTTTCCAGAGACCCAGTACTTC,CASCFPLFPETQYF
TRBV6-2/TRBV6-3,TRBJ1-5,-,once,TGTGCCAGCAGTCCTTTTAGTGTTCCAGTTAGCGGGCATTTT,CASSPFSVPVSGHF
TRBV6-4,TRBJ2-3,-,-,TGTGCCAGCAGTGACTCGAGAAGCGGCAGAGATACGCAGTATTTT,CASSDSRSGRDTQYF
TRBV14,TRBJ1-2,-,few,TGTGCCAGCAGCCAAGAACGGCAGGGATTCTATGGCTACACCTTC,CASSQERQGFYGYTF
TRBV27,TRBJ1-1,TRBD1,-,TGTGCCAGCAGTTTTTCAGGGGGCTTGGGCACTGAAGCTTTCTTT,CASSFSGGLGTEAFF
TRBV7-2,TRBJ1-1,-,many,TGTGCCAGCGAGACGAACACTGAAGCTTTCTTT,CASETNTEAFF
TRBV6-5,TRBJ2-1,-,few,TGTGCCAGCAGCGAGGGGGGGCCCTCCTACAATGAGCAGTTCTTC,CASSEGGPSYNEQFF
TRBV2,TRBJ2-3,-,few,TGTGCCAGCAGTGAAGCAAACAGCCAAGATACGCAGTATTTT,CASSEANSQDTQYF
TRBV4-1,TRBJ1-1,-,few,TGCGCCAGCAGCCAAGGGGTACAGCGGAACACTGAAGCTTTCTTT,CASSQGVQRNTEAFF
TRBV27,TRBJ2-7,TRBD1,-,TGTGCCAGCAGTCCCATCGACAGGGGAGATAGCTACGAGCAGTACTTC,CASSPIDRGDSYEQYF
TRBV19,TRBJ1-2,TRBD1,-,TGTGCCAGCTTACAGGGGGCGGACTATGGCTACACCTTC,CASLQGADYGYTF
TRBV6-5,TRBJ1-1,TRBD1,-,TGTGCCAGCAGTCCCCGGGGAGGGGGCCTTCTTGCTGAAGCTTTCTTT,CASSPRGGGLLAEAFF
TRBV6-1,TRBJ1-5,-,few,TGTGCCAGCAGAGACAGGATTAAGAGCAATCAGCCCCAGCATTTT,CASRDRIKSNQPQHF
TRBV2,TRBJ1-2,TRBD1,-,TGTGCCAGCAGTGACCTAGGACAGGCGCAAGAAGGCTACACCTTC,CASSDLGQAQEGYTF
TRBV11-3,TRBJ2-1,-,few,TGTGCCAGCAGCTTTAAAAGCTCCTACAATGAGCAGTTCTTC,CASSFKSSYNEQFF
TRBV9,TRBJ2-1,-,-,TGTGCCAGCAGCGCGACAGGTTCCTTCTCCTACAATGAGCAGTTCTTC,CASSATGSFSYNEQFF
TRBV6-2/TRBV6-3,TRBJ1-2,TRBD1,-,TGTGCCAGCAGCTCCGGACAGGGTTTTCCCAGCGATGGCTACACCTTC,CASSSGQGFPSDGYTF
TRBV20-1,TRBJ2-2,TRBD1,-,TGCAGTGCACGACAGGGGTCGAACACCGGGGAGCTGTTTTTT,CSARQGSNTGELFF
TRBV5-4,TRBJ2-7,-,-,TGTGCCAGCAGCCCGGTTGTTTTGGGCGGCGAGCAGTACTTC,CASSPVVLGGEQYF
TRBV9,TRBJ2-4,TRBD1,-,TGTGCCAGCAGCGTCTCAGGGGGTTTAGCCAAAAACATTCAGTACTTC,CASSVSGGLAKNIQYF